This T cell receptor (beta chain) was obtained from a study of shared clonotypes between healthy human individuals. Broader study findings: Non-shared clonotypes had lower generation probabilities than clonotypes shared by all four sorted-subset donors.

CDR1 and CDR2 (germline): LGHNA, YSLEER. V gave up 0 bases and J gave up 4 bases, with 19 bases separating them. This CDR3 spans 17 amino acids. Terminally differentiated effector memory CD45RA+ cells were excluded by CCR7 positive selection of CD45RO-negative cells. Profiling relied on immunoSEQ multiplex PCR, and the TCRdb table lists in-frame clones only, not all of them. The sample lists hundreds of thousands of clones; roughly 96% were seen once. Notes on this clone: Its specificity is unknown.

The J gene is TRBJ2-7, the V gene TRBV4-3, with D tentatively TRBD1 (5 bases). The specimen was naive CD8+ T cells sorted from blood. The source is a man between 25 and 39 years old in good health. In DNA form, the CDR3 reads TGCGCCAGCAGCCAAGATTCGTCGGCAGGGAACCGATACGAGCAGTACTTC. This sequence encodes CASSQDSSAGNRYEQYF.